This T cell receptor (beta chain) was captured by sequencing in a study of blood T cell repertoires in COVID-19 (dated by TCRdb to 2020 to 2022). Turning to the overall study: Collaborator samples came from the United States, Italy and Spain and covered acute and convalescent phases of COVID-19. The material from the prospective study consisted of cDNA or gDNA derived from T cells, B-cell-depleted T cells, or PBMCs. Subjects who had been exposed to COVID-19, were actively infected with it, or had recovered from it provided the deeply sampled blood TCRbeta repertoires that made up the dataset. The repertoires were released in a freely available public database meant as a resource for research on the immune response to SARS-CoV-2. The samples were drawn from the first 160 participants of the ongoing ImmuneRACE study and from 950 to 1,500 subjects provided by 6 global collaborators. A de-identified subject ID, COVID-19 status, age in years and sex were almost always included in the sample metadata. Where available, HLA class I and class II types were taken from metadata supplied by the sample provider and were not determined by assay-based typing.

General conclusions and limits of the study: The quantity of clinical and demographic metadata differed by source and by participant and was supplied without curation.

Comment on this clone: Its antigen is unknown. It has no much larger one-base neighbor in the sample; base qualities were not kept.

Collaborating institutions collected whole blood in K2EDTA tubes following their own protocols. For TCRbeta analysis, collaborator samples were shipped as frozen whole blood, as isolated PBMCs, or as DNA extracted from either sample type. TCRbeta CDR3 regions were amplified from genomic DNA using the immunoSEQ Assay, a bias-controlled multiplex PCR. As for how the authors treated the data: Within the assay, amplification of reference gene primers was used to estimate how many nucleated cells each sample contained. To quantify the absolute abundance of each unique TCRbeta CDR3 rearrangement, sequence reads were collapsed and filtered. For each sample, productive Simpson clonality was calculated as the square root of Simpson's diversity index across productive rearrangements. TCRdb limited this immuneACCESS table to in-frame rearrangements with V and J called. A share of clones is missing; checked studies link under half to unresolved V genes, and the rest is unexplained. Clonal size and the V and J genes are those of that table, whereas D and trimming came from the DNA. Across this sample there are about 300,000 clones, with around 86% seen only once. Clones ranked in the top ten supply under 2% of the sample.

Trimmed from V: 3 bases; trimmed from J: 6 bases; junction bases lacking a gene match: 4. Including the terminal cysteine and phenylalanine, the CDR3 comprises 14 residues. Left in the record is the CDR3 DNA by itself, 42 bases read in frame from the first base. Per the germline V gene, MNHNS is the CDR1 and SASEGT is the CDR2. The chain couples TRBV6-1 to TRBJ2-4; TRBD1 fits 8 bases in the junction. The sequencing sample was made of peripheral blood. The sequence was collected from a woman in her forties or fifties with acute or convalescent COVID-19. The nucleotide sequence reads as follows: TGTGCCAGCAGTGACGGACAGGGCACAAACATTCAGTACTTC. It is translated as CASSDGQGTNIQYF.